This entry lists 8 T cell receptor beta chains sequenced from one sample in a study of T cell changes during pregnancy in multiple sclerosis. This table comes from immunoSEQ multiplex PCR, and its TCRdb copy is limited to in-frame clones, with some not included. The sample consists of about 100,000 clones, roughly 90% of them appearing once. The sequenced sample was peripheral blood, obtained after pregnancy. All receptors come from a female donor with multiple sclerosis, enrolled in a pregnancy study.

This chain uses TRBV7-2 with TRBJ2-7, with 7 positions matching TRBD2. J was trimmed by 2 bases and V by 9 bases; bases with no gene match: 1. CDR3 length equals 11 residues. Germline V CDR1 and CDR2: SGHTA, FQGNSA. The CDR3 DNA reads TGTGCCAGTACTAGCGCCTACGAGCAGTACTTC. This translates into CASTSAYEQYF. The full variable domain, rest sourced from reference TRBV7-2 and TRBJ2-7, is GAGVSQSPSNKVTEKGKDVELRCDPISGHTALYWYRQSLGQGLEFLIYFQGNSAPDKSGLPSDRFSAERTGGSVSTLTIQRTQQEDSAVYLCASTSAYEQYFGPGTRLTVT.

The chain couples TRBV7-8 to TRBJ2-7, with 10 positions matching TRBD2. J was trimmed by 4 bases and V by 5 bases; bases with no gene match: 5. Germline-derived CDR1 and CDR2 are SGHVS and FQNEAQ. The CDR3 contains 14 residues. The CDR3 is CASSRTSGVYEQYF. The CDR3 DNA follows: TGTGCCAGCAGCCGGACTAGCGGAGTGTACGAGCAGTACTTC.

The rearrangement links TRBV10-3 to TRBJ2-5; perhaps TRBD1 as D (5 bases). V shed 2 bases and J shed 4 bases, with 11 bases lying between them. This CDR3 spans 14 amino acids. The germline V gene has CDR1 ENHRY and CDR2 SYGVKD. The CDR3 spells CAISEDRGTETQYF. CDR3 DNA sequence: TGTGCCATCAGTGAGGATAGGGGTACAGAGACCCAGTACTTC.

This clone showed up just once. The chain is built from TRBV6-5 and TRBJ2-3, with TRBD2 identical over 7 bases. Germline CDR1 is MNHEY and CDR2 is SVGAGI. V was pared by 5 bases and J by 1 base, with 3 bases of the junction left unmatched. The CDR3 covers 14 residues. The CDR3 DNA sequence: TGTGCCAGCAGTCGACTAGCTGGCACAGATACGCAGTATTTT. Translation gives CASSRLAGTDTQYF.

CDR3 sequence: CASRGGDIYEQYF. In DNA form, the CDR3 reads TGCGCCAGCAGGGGGGGAGACATCTACGAGCAGTACTTC. The V and J genes are TRBV5-1 and TRBJ2-7, with a tentative D call TRBD2 (6 bases). Germline CDR1 is SGHRS and CDR2 is YFSETQ. The CDR3 covers 13 residues. V lost 5 bases and J lost 3, with 12 bases in between.

The chain uses TRBV5-4 and TRBJ2-7, with D possibly being TRBD1 (5 bases). V was shortened by 4 bases and J by 2 bases, with 10 bases between the two germline ends. This CDR3 has 13 amino acids. CDR1 and CDR2 (germline): SGHNT, YYREEE (reference sequence). The CDR3 coding sequence is TGTGCCAGCAGCGGGCCAGGGACCTACGAGCAGTACTTC. As protein: CASSGPGTYEQYF.

The CDR3 DNA follows: TGTGCCAGCAGCTTGGGCGACTACACAGATACGCAGTATTTT. Protein: CASSLGDYTDTQYF. The chain employs TRBV5-4 and TRBJ2-3; tentative D call: TRBD2 (5 bases). V was clipped by 0 bases and J by 2 bases, with 7 bases between them. The CDR3 is 14 amino acids. Per germline, CDR1 SGHNT and CDR2 YYREEE (reference sequence).

The chain couples TRBV18 to TRBJ1-1; no firm D call. From germline, CDR1 is KGHSH and CDR2 LQKENI. V was cut by 7 bases and J by 2 bases, with 5 bases left in between. This CDR3 is 11 amino acids long. The chain's CDR3 is CASFVNTEAFF. The CDR3 DNA follows: TGTGCCAGCTTCGTAAACACTGAAGCTTTCTTT.